This T cell receptor beta chain came from a study of blood T cell dynamics during melanoma immunotherapy. Study-level points and caveats: PBMC repertoires of eventual disease-control patients split at W3 into clonality or diversity gains.

As concerns this clone: Its antigen is unidentified.

Described time point: pre-treatment baseline. Disease control meant complete response, partial response or stable disease at 12 weeks. Prior systemic cancer therapy, immunosuppressant use and other active malignancies excluded patients. The table came from immunoSEQ multiplex PCR; TCRdb's copy has only in-frame clones and leaves some out. Of roughly 16,000 clones in the sample, 83% were seen once. The TCR sequence derives from a human donor with melanoma. Source: blood, taken from a patient treated with checkpoint blockade.

This CDR3 reads CASSLGLGQYEQYF. As DNA, the CDR3 is TGTGCCAGCAGCTTAGGACTAGGCCAGTACGAGCAGTACTTC. The chain combines TRBV7-3 with TRBJ2-7; the match to TRBD2 covers 7 bases. The CDR3 length is 14 residues. Trimming cost V 2 bases and J 4 bases; bases outside gene matches: 5. Looked up from germline, CDR1 is SGHTA and CDR2 is FQGTGA. The entire variable domain, with the rest obtained from reference TRBV7-3 and TRBJ2-7, is as follows: GAGVSQTPSNKVTEKGKYVELRCDPISGHTALYWYRQSLGQGPEFLIYFQGTGAADDSGLPNDRFFAVRPEGSVSTLKIQRTERGDSAVYLCASSLGLGQYEQYFGPGTRLTVT.